The entry below describes one TCR beta chain. Its antigen is not identified. The protocol was immunoSEQ multiplex PCR, while the TCRdb copy is restricted to in-frame clones and leaves out a portion. The table lists 25,000 to 35,000 clones. The sample belongs to a study of T cells in women clearing cervical HPV infection. On the study more broadly: Cases were women with histologically confirmed HPV16-related CIN3 or worse, including 2 invasive cancers. Blood came at first lesion visit for cases, post-clearance for controls. Study-wide results and caveats: CIN3+ cases had significantly higher TCR richness than controls; evenness did not differ. Richness differences could reflect unmeasured T-cell content per sample.

This receptor was identified in a woman between 18 and 75 years old with a cervical HPV16 infection that either progressed to CIN3+ or cleared (not recorded which). Material for sequencing was blood buffy coat.

Here the CDR3 reads CASSLSWGEVGELFF. Partial CDR3 DNA: TGTGCCAGCAGCTTATCCTGGGGGGAGGTCGGGGAG. The V and J genes are TRBV7-2 and TRBJ2-2; the D gene is possibly TRBD2 (6 bases). The read ends 3 residues before the CDR3 terminus; that terminus is restored from the germline J gene. V gave up 2 bases and J gave up 7 bases, with 14 bases separating them. The CDR3 consists of 15 residues. CDR1 and CDR2 from the germline V gene are SGHTA and FQGNSA.